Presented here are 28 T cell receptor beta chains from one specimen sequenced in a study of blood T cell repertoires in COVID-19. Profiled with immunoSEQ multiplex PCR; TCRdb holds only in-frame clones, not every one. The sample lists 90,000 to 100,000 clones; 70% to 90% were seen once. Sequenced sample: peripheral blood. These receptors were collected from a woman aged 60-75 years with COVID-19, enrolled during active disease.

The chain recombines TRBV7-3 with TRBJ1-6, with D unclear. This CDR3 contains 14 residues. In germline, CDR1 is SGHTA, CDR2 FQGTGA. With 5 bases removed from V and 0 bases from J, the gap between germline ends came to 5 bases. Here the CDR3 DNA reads TGTGCCAGCAGCCTCAGCTCCTATAATTCACCCCTCCACTTT. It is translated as CASSLSSYNSPLHF.

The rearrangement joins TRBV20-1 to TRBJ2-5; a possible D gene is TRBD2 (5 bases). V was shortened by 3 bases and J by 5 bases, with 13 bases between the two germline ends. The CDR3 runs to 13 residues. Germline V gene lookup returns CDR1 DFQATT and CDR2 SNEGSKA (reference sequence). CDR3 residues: CSASGLAGETQYF. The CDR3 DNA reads TGCAGTGCTAGTGGGCTAGCTGGGGAGACCCAGTACTTC.

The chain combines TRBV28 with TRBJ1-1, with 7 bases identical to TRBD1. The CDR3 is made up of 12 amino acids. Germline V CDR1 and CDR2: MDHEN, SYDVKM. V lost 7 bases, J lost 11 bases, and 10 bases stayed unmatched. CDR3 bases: TGTGCCAGCACCCGACAGGGACTGGGGGCTTTCTTT. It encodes CASTRQGLGAFF.

CDR3 amino acids: CASSQVPENYGYTF. The CDR3 nucleotides read TGTGCCAGCAGCCAAGTCCCGGAGAACTATGGCTACACCTTC. This rearrangement joins TRBV4-2 to TRBJ1-2; D not certain. Trimming took off 1 base at V and 2 bases at J, with 8 bases between the two ends. This CDR3 has 14 residues. Germline V gives CDR1 LGHNA, CDR2 YNFKEQ.

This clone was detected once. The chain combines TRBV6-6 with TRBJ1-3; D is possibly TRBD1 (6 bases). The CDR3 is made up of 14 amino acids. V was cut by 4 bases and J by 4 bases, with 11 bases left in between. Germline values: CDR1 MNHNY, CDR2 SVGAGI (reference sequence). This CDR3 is CASSSDRIGNTIYF. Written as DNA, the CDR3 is TGTGCCAGCAGTTCCGACAGGATCGGAAACACCATATATTTT.

The CDR3 region is CASSPETPGNEKLFF. The CDR3 bases are TGCGCCAGCAGCCCAGAAACCCCGGGTAATGAAAAACTGTTTTTT. V is TRBV5-1 and J is TRBJ1-4; no clear D. The CDR3 runs 15 residues. Germline V lookup: CDR1 SGHRS, CDR2 YFSETQ. V was clipped by 4 bases and J by 4 bases, with 14 bases between them.

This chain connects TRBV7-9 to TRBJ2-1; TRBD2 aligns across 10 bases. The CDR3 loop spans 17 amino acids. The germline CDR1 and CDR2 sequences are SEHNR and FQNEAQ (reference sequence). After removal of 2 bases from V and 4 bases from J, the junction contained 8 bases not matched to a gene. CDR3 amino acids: CASSLQGLADRYNEQFF. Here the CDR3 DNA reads TGTGCCAGCAGCTTACAAGGACTAGCGGATCGGTACAATGAGCAGTTCTTC.

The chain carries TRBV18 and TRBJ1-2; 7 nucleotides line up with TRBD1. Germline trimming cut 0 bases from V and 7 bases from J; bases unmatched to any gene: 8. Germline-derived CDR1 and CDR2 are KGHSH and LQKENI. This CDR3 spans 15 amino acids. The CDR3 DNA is TGTGCCAGCTCACCACCGTCCAGGGGGAAGGGTGGCTACACCTTC. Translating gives CASSPPSRGKGGYTF.

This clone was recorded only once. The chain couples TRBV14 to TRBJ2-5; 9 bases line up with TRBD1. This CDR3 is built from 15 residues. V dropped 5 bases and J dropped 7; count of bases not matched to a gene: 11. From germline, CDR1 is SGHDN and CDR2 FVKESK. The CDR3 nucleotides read TGTGCCAGCAGCGCGAGAACAGGGGGCTCTGGGACCCAGTACTTC. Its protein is CASSARTGGSGTQYF.

CDR3 residues: CASSYSRSSGNTIYF. In DNA, the CDR3 is TGTGCCAGCAGTTACTCGCGGAGCTCTGGAAACACCATATATTTT. The chain employs TRBV6-5 and TRBJ1-3; D remains ambiguous. CDR3 size: 15 residues. V was cut by 0 bases and J by 0 bases, with 6 bases left in between. From germline, CDR1 is MNHEY and CDR2 SVGAGI.

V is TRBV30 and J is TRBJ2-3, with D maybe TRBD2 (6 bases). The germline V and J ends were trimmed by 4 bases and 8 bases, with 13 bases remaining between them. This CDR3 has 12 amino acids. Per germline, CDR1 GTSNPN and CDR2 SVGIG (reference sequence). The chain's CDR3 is CAWTGRSLTQYF. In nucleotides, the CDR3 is TGTGCCTGGACAGGGAGGTCTCTTACGCAGTATTTT. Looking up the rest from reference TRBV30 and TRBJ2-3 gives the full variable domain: SQTIHQWPATLVQPVGSPLSLECTVEGTSNPNLYWYRQAAGRGLQLLFYSVGIGQISSEVPQNLSASRPQDRQFILSSKKLLLSDSGFYLCAWTGRSLTQYFGPGTRLTVL.

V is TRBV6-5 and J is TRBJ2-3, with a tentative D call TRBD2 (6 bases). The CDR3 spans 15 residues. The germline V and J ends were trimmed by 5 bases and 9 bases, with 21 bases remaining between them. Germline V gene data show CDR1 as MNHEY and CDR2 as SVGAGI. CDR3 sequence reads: CASSPHPRGSGTQYF. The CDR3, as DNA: TGTGCCAGCAGTCCGCATCCGCGGGGCTCTGGGACGCAGTATTTT.

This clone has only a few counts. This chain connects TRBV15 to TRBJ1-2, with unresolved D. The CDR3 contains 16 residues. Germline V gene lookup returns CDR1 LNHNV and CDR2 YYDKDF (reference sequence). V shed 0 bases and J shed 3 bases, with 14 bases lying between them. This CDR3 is CATSRDGRGRDYGYTF. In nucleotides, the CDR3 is TGTGCCACCAGCAGAGATGGTCGGGGAAGGGACTATGGCTACACCTTC.

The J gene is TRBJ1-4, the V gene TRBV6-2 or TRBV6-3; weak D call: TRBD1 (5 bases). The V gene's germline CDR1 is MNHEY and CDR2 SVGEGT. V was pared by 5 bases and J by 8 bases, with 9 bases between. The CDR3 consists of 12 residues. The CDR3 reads CASSVTDEKLFF. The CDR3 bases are TGTGCCAGCAGTGTGACAGACGAAAAACTGTTTTTT.

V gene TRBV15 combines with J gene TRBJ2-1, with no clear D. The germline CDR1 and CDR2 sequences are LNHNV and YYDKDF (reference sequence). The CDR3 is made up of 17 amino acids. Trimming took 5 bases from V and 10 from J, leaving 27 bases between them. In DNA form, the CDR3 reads TGTGCCACCAGCTACACCGCGACTCAACGGTCAATTAACGAGCAGTTCTTC. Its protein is CATSYTATQRSINEQFF.

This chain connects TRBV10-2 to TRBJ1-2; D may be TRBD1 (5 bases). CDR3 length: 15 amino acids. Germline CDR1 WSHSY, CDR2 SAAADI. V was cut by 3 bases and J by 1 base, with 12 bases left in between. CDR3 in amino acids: CASSELGLNNYGYTF. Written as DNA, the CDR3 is TGCGCCAGCAGTGAATTGGGGCTCAATAACTATGGCTACACCTTC.

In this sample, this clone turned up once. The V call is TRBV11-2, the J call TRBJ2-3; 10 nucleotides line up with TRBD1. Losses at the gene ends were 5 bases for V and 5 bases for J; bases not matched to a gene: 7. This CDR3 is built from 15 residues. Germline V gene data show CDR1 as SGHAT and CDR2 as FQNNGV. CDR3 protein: CASSPRDRGRDTQYF. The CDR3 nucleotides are TGTGCCAGCAGCCCACGAGACAGGGGGCGAGATACGCAGTATTTT.

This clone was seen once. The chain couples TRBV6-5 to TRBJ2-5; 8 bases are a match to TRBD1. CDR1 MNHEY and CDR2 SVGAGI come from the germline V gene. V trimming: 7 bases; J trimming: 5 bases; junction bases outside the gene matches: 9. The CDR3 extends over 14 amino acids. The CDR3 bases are TGTGCCAGCACCACCCGGACAGGGAGGGAGACCCAGTACTTC. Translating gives CASTTRTGRETQYF.

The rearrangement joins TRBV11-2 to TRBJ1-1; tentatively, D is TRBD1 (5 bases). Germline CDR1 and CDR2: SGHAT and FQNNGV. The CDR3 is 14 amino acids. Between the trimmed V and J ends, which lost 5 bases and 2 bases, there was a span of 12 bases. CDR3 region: CASSAAGTNTEAFF. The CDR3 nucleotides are TGTGCCAGCAGCGCCGCGGGGACCAACACTGAAGCTTTCTTT.

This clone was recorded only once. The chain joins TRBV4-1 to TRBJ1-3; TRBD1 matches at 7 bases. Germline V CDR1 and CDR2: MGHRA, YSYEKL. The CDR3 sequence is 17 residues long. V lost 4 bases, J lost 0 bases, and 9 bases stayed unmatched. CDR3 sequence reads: CASSRVGDSNSGNTIYF. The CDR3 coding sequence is TGCGCCAGCAGCCGAGTCGGGGACAGTAACTCTGGAAACACCATATATTTT.

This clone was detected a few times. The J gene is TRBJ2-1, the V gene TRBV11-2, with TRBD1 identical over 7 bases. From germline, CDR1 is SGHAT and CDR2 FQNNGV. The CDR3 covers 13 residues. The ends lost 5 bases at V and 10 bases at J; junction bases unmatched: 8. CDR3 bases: TGTGCCAGCAGCCGTCGACAGGGATTAGAGCAGTTCTTC. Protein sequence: CASSRRQGLEQFF.

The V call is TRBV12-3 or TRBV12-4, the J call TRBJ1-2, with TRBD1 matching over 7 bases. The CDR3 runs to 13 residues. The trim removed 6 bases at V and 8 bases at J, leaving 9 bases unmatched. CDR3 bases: TGTGCCAGCAGGGTTAACAGGGGAGGCGGCTACACCTTC. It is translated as CASRVNRGGGYTF.

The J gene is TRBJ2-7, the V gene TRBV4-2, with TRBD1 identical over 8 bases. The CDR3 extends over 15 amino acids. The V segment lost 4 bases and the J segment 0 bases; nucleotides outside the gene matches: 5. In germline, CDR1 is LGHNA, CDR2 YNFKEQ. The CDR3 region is CASSRGTGRSYEQYF. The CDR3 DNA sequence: TGTGCCAGCAGCCGAGGGACAGGCCGCTCCTACGAGCAGTACTTC.

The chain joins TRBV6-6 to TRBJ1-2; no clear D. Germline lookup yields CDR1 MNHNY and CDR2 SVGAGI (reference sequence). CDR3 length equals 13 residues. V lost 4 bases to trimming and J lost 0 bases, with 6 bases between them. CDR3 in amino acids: CASSFTANYGYTF. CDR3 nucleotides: TGTGCCAGCAGTTTTACAGCTAACTATGGCTACACCTTC.

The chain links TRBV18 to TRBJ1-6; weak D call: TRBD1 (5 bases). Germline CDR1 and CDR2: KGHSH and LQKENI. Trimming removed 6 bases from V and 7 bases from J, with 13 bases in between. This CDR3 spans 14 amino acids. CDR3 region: CASSRDSLNSPLHF. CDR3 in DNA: TGTGCCAGCTCGCGAGACAGTCTAAATTCACCCCTCCACTTT.

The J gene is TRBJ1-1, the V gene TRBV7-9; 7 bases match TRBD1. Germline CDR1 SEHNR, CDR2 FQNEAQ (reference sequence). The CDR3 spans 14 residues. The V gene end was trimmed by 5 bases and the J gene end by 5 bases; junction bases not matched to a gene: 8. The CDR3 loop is CASSLQGRKTEAFF. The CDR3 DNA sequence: TGTGCCAGCAGCCTACAGGGGAGAAAAACTGAAGCTTTCTTT.

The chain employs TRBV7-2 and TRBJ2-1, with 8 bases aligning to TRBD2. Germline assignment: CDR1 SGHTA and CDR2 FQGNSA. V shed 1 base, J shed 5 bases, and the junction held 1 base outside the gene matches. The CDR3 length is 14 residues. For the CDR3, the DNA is TGTGCCAGCAGCTTAGTCGGGGGGGACAATGAGCAGTTCTTC. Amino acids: CASSLVGGDNEQFF.

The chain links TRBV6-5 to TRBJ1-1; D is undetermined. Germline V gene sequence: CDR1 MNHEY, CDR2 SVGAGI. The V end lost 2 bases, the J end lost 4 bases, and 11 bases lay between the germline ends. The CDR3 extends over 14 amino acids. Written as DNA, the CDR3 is TGTGCCAGCAGTTACGGGGAGGGAGGCACTGAAGCTTTCTTT. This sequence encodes CASSYGEGGTEAFF.